This TCR beta chain was captured by sequencing in a study of identical twins. Each CDR3 protein gets one entry after TCRdb re-called the 5' RACE reads with MiXCR. The table has fewer than 500,000 distinct CDR3 sequences, more than 13% seen once. The V end lost 4 bases, the J end lost 1 base, and 11 bases lay between the germline ends. Germline V gene lookup returns CDR1 KGHDR and CDR2 SFDVKD. The CDR3 sequence is 15 residues long. This clonotype showed up just a few times. These data also featured in a second study, about yellow fever vaccine responses in identical twins.

The sequenced material came from CD4+ T cells sorted from blood. The TCR originated in a woman younger than 35 in good health. The chain links TRBV24-1 to TRBJ2-3, with D possibly being TRBD1 (5 bases). CDR3 nucleotides: TGTGCCACCAGTGAGGCAGGGTCTGGCACAGATACGCAGTATTTT. Translation: CATSEAGSGTDTQYF.